This entry features one T cell receptor (beta chain) sequence. Its antigen is still unknown. These data are taken from a study of identical twins. The study's findings and limits: Cross-sectional statistics, not tracking of the same donors, supported the conclusions.

TCRdb redid the calling of the 5' RACE reads with MiXCR, one entry per CDR3 protein. The table includes about 790,000 distinct CDR3 sequences, over 15% detected once. CDR1 is SGHTA, CDR2 FQGNSA, per germline. CDR3 length: 12 residues. V lost 3 bases to trimming and J lost 7 bases, with 10 bases between them. This same sample was also part of a study on T cells expressing NK-cell markers.

This TCR was recovered from a young woman in good health. The rearrangement uses TRBV7-2 and TRBJ2-7; TRBD2 might be the D (5 bases). The sequenced sample was PBMCs. CDR3 nucleotides: TGTGCCAGCAGCTTTCCTACGGGAGAGCAGTACTTC. Translating gives CASSFPTGEQYF.